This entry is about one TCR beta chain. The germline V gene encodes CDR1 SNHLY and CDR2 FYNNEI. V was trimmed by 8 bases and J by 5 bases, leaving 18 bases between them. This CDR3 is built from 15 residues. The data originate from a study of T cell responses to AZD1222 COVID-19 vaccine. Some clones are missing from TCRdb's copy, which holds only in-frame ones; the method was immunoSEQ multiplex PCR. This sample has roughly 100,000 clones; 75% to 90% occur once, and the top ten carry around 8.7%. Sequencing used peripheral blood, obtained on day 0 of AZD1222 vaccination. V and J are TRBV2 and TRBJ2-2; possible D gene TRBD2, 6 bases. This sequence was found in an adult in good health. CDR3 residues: CASRGTGVGTGELFF. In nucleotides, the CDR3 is TGTGCCAGCCGGGGGACGGGAGTGGGTACCGGGGAGCTGTTTTTT.